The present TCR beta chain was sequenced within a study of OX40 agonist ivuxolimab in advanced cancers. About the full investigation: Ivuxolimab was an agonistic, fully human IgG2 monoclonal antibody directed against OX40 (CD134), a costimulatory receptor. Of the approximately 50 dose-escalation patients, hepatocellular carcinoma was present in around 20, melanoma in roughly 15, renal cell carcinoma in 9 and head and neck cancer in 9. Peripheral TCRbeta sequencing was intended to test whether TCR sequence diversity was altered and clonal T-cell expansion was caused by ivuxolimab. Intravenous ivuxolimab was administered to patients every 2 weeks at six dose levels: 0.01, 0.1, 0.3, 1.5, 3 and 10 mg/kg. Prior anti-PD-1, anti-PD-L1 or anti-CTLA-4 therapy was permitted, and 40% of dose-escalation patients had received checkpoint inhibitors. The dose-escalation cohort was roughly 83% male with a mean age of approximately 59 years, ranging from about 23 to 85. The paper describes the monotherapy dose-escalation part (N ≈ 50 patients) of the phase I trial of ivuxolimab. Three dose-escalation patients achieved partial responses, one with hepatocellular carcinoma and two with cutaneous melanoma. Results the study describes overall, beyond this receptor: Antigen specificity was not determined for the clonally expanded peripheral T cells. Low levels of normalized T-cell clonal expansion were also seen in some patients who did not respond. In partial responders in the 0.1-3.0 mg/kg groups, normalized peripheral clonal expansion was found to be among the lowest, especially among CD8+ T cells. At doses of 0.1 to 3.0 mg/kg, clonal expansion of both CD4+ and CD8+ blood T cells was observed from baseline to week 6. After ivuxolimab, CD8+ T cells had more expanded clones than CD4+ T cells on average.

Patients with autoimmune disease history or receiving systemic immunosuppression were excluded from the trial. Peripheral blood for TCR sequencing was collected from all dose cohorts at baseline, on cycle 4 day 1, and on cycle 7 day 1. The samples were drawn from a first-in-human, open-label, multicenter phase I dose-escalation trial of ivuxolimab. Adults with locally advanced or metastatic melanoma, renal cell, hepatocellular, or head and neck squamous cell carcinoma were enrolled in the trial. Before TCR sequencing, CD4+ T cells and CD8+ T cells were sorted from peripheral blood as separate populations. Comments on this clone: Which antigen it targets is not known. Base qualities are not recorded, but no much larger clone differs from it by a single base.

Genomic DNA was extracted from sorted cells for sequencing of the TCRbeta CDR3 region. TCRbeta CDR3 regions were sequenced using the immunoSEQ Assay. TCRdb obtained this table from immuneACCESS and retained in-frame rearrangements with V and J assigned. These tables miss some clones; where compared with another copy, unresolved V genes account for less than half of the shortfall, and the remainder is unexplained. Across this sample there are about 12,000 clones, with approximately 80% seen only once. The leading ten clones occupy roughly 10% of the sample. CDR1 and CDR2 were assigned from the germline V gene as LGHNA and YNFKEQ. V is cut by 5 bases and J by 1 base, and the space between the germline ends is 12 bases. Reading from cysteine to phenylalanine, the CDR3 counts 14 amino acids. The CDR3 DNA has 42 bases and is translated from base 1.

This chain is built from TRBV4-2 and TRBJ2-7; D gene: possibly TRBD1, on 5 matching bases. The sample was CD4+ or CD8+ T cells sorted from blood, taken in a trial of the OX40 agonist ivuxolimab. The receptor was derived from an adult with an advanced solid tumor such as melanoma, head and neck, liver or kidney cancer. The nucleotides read TGTGCCAGCAGCTTGGGGCTAGGGTCCTACGAGCAGTACTTC. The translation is CASSLGLGSYEQYF.